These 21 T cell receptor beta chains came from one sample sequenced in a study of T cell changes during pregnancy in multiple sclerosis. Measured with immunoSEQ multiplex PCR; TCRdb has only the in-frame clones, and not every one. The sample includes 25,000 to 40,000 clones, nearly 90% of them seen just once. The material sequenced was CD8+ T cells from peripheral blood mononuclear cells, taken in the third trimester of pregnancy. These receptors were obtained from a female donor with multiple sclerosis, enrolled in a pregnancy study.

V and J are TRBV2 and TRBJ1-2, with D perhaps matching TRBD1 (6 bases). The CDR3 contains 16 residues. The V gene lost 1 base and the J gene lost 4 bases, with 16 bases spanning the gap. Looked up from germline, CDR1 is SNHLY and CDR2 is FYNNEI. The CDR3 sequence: CASSEGEGSRGYGYTF. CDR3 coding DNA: TGTGCCAGCAGTGAAGGAGAGGGATCCAGGGGCTATGGCTACACCTTC.

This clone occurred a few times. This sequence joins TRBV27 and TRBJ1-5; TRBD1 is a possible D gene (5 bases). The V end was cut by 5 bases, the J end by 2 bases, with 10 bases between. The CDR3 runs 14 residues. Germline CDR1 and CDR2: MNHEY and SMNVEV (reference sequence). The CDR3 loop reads CASSRKGGNQPQHF. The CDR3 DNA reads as TGTGCCAGCAGTCGGAAAGGGGGCAATCAGCCCCAGCATTTT.

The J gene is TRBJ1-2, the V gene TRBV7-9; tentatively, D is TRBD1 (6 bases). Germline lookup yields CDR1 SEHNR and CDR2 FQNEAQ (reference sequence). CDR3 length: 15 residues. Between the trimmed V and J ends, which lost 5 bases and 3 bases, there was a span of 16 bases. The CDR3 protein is CASSLGQQWDYGYTF. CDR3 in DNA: TGTGCCAGCAGCCTAGGACAGCAATGGGACTATGGCTACACCTTC. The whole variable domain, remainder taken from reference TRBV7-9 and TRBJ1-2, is DTGVSQNPRHKITKRGQNVTFRCDPISEHNRLYWYRQTLGQGPEFLTYFQNEAQLEKSRLLSDRFSAERPKGSFSTLEIQRTEQGDSAMYLCASSLGQQWDYGYTFGSGTRLTVV.

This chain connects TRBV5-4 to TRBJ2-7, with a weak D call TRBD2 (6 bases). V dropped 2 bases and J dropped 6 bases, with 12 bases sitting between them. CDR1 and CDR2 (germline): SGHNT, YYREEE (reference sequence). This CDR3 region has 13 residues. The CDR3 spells CASSFYNGGEQYF. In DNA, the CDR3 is TGTGCCAGCAGCTTTTATAACGGGGGCGAGCAGTACTTC.

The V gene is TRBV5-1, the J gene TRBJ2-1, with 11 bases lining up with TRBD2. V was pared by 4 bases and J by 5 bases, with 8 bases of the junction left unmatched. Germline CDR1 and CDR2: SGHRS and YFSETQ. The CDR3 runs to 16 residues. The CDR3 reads CASSVLAGGDDNEQFF. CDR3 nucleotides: TGCGCCAGCAGCGTATTAGCGGGGGGGGATGACAATGAGCAGTTCTTC.

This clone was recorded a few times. The CDR3 bases are TGTGCCAGCAGTTTGGGACAGGGGTACGTCCTGACTTTC. This encodes CASSLGQGYVLTF. The chain uses TRBV27 and TRBJ2-6; 10 positions agree with TRBD1. The CDR3 extends over 13 amino acids. The J segment lost 11 bases and the V segment lost 3 bases, leaving 1 base of the junction unmatched. Per the germline V gene, CDR1 is MNHEY and CDR2 is SMNVEV (reference sequence).

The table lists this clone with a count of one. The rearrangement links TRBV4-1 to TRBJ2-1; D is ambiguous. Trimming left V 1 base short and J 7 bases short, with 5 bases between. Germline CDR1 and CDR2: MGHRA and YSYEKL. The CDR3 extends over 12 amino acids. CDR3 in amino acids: CASSQGANEQFF. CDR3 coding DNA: TGCGCCAGCAGCCAAGGGGCGAATGAGCAGTTCTTC.

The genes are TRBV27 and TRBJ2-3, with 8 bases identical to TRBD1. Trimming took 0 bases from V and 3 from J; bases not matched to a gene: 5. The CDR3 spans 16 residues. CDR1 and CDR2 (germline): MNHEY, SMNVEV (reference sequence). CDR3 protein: CASSLSGDRPTDTQYF. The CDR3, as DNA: TGTGCCAGCAGTTTATCGGGGGACAGGCCTACAGATACGCAGTATTTT.

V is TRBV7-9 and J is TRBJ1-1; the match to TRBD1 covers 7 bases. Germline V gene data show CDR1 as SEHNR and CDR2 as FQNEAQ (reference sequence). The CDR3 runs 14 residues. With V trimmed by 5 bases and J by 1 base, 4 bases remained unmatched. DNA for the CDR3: TGTGCCAGCAGCGGCCGGACAGGGAACACTGAAGCTTTCTTT. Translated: CASSGRTGNTEAFF.

The CDR3 DNA follows: TGTGCCAGCAGCCGAAGCGGGAGGGGAGGCAATGAGCAGTTCTTC. Its translation is CASSRSGRGGNEQFF. The chain recombines TRBV9 with TRBJ2-1, with 10 bases aligning to TRBD2. The CDR3 runs 15 residues. Per the germline V gene, CDR1 is SGDLS and CDR2 is YYNGEE. J gave up 6 bases and V 4 bases, and 7 bases lay outside the gene matches.

The CDR3 protein is CASSLGGRVGEKLFF. CDR3 DNA sequence: TGTGCCAGCAGTTTGGGAGGGCGGGTGGGGGAAAAACTGTTTTTT. This chain connects TRBV27 to TRBJ1-4; D ambiguous. The CDR3 loop spans 15 amino acids. V was cut by 3 bases and J by 8 bases, with 16 bases left in between. The germline V gene has CDR1 MNHEY and CDR2 SMNVEV (reference sequence).

CDR3 protein: CASSFSADTQYF. CDR3 nucleotides: TGTGCCAGCAGTTTTAGCGCAGATACGCAGTATTTT. This chain links TRBV27 with TRBJ2-3; a possible D gene is TRBD2 (5 bases). In germline, CDR1 is MNHEY, CDR2 SMNVEV (reference sequence). The V end lost 3 bases, the J end lost 4 bases, and 5 bases lay between the germline ends. This CDR3 contains 12 residues.

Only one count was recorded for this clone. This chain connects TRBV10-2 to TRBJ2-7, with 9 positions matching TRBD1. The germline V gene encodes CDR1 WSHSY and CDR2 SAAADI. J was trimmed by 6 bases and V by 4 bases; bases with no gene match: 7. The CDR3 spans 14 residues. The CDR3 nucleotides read TGCGCCAGCAGTGGGGGGACAGGGAGTATCGAGCAGTACTTC. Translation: CASSGGTGSIEQYF.

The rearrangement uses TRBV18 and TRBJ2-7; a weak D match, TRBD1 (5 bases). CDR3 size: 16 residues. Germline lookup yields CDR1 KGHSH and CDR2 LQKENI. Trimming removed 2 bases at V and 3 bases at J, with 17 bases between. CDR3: CASSPVSRQGIYEQYF. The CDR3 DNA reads TGTGCCAGCTCACCAGTGTCGCGGCAGGGTATCTACGAGCAGTACTTC.

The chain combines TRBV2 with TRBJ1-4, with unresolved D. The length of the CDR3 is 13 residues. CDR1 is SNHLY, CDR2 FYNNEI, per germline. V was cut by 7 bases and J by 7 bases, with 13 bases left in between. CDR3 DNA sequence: TGTGCCAGCAAGTGGACGGAGGGTGAAAAACTGTTTTTT. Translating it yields CASKWTEGEKLFF.

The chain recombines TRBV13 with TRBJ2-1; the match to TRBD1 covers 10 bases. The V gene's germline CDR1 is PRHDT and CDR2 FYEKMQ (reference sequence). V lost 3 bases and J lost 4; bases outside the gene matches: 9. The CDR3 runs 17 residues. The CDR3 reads CASSFLGDRGEYNEQFF. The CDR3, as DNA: TGTGCCAGCAGCTTCCTAGGGGACAGGGGAGAATACAATGAGCAGTTCTTC. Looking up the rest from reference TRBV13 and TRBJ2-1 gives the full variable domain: AAGVIQSPRHLIKEKRETATLKCYPIPRHDTVYWYQQGPGQDPQFLISFYEKMQSDKGSIPDRFSAQQFSDYHSELNMSSLELGDSALYFCASSFLGDRGEYNEQFFGPGTRLTVL.

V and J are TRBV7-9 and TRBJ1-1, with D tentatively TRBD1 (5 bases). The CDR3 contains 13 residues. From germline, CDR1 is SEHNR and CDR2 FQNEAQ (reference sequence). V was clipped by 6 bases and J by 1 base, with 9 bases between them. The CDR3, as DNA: TGTGCCAGCAGACAAGGACAGAACACTGAAGCTTTCTTT. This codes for CASRQGQNTEAFF.

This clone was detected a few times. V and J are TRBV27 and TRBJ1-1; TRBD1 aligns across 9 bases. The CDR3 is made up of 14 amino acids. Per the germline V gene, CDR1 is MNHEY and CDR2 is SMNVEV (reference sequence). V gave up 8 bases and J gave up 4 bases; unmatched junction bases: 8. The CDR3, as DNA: TGTGCCAGCTCCTTTACAGGGGGCAGCACTGAAGCTTTCTTT. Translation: CASSFTGGSTEAFF.

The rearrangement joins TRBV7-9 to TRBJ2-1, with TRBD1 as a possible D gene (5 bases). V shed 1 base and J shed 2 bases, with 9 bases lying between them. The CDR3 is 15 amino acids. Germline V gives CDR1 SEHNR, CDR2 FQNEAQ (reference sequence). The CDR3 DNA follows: TGTGCCAGCAGCTTAGGGGGCCCCGCCTACAATGAGCAGTTCTTC. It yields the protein CASSLGGPAYNEQFF.

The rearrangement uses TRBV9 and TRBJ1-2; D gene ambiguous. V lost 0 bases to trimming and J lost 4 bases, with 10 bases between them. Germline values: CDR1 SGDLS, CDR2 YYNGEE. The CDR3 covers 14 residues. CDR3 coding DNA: TGTGCCAGCAGCGTAGCAGACGGAGGCTATGGCTACACCTTC. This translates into CASSVADGGYGYTF.

CDR3 sequence: CASSVGQRRTETQYF. The CDR3, as DNA: TGTGCCAGTAGCGTGGGGCAACGCAGGACGGAGACCCAGTACTTC. The rearrangement links TRBV7-3 to TRBJ2-5; D is perhaps TRBD1 or TRBD2 (5 bases each). There are 15 residues in the CDR3. Trimming shortened V by 9 bases and J by 5 bases, and 22 bases separated the two germline ends. Germline assignment: CDR1 SGHTA and CDR2 FQGTGA.